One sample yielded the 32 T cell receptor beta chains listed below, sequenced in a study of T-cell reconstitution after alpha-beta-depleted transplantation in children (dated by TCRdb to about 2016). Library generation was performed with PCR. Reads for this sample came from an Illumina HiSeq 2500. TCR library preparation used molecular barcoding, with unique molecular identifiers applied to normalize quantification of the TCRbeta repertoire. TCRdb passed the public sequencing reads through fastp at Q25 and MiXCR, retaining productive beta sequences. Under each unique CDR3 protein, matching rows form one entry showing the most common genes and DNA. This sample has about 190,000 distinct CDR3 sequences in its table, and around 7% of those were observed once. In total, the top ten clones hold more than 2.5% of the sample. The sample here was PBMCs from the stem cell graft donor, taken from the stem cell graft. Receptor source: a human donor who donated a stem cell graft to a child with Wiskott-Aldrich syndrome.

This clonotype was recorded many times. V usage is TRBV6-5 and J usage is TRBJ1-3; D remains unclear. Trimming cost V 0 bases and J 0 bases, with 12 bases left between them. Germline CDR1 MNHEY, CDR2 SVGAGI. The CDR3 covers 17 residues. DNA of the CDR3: TGTGCCAGCAGTTACTCCGGGCTCCCGGGCTCTGGAAACACCATATATTTT. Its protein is CASSYSGLPGSGNTIYF.

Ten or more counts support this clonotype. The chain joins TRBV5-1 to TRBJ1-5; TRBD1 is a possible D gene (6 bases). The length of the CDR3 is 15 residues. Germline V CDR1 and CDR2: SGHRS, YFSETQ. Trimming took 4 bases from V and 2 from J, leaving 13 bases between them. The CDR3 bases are TGCGCCAGCAGCGAGGGGGGGCGAGGCAATCAGCCCCAGCATTTT. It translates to CASSEGGRGNQPQHF.

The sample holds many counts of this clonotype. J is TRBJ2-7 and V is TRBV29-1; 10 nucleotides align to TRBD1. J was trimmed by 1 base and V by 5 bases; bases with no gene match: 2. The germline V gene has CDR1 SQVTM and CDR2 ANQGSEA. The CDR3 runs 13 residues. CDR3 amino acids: CSVRQGASYEQYF. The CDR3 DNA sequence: TGCAGCGTTAGACAGGGGGCGTCCTACGAGCAGTACTTC.

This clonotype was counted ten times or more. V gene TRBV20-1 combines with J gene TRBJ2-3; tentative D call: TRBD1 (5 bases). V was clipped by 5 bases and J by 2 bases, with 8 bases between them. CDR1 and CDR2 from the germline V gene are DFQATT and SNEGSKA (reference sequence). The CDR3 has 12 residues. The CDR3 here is CSAQDITDTQYF. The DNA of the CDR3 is TGCAGTGCTCAGGACATCACAGATACGCAGTATTTT.

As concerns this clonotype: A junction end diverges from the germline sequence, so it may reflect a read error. The CDR3: CCARDRRILATNEKLFF. The CDR3 DNA is TGCTGTGCTAGAGATCGGAGAATTCTTGCAACTAATGAAAAACTGTTTTTT. The chain uses TRBV20-1 and TRBJ1-4; D unclear. CDR1 DFQATT and CDR2 SNEGSKA come from the germline V gene (reference sequence). This CDR3 spans 17 amino acids.

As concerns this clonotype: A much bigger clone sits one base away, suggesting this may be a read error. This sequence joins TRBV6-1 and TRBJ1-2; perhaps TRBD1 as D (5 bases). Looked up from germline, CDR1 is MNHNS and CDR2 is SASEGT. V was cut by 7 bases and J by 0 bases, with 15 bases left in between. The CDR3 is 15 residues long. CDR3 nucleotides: TGTGCCAGCAAGGGAGCAGGGCGAGCTAACTATGGCTACACCTTC. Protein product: CASKGAGRANYGYTF.

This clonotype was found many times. DNA of the CDR3: TGCAGTGCTAGCGCTACCGACTCTTACAACGTCCTGACTTTC. As protein: CSASATDSYNVLTF. The chain uses TRBV20-1 and TRBJ2-6; D uncertain. There are 14 residues in the CDR3. CDR1 and CDR2 (germline): DFQATT, SNEGSKA (reference sequence). Trimming removed 3 bases at V and 9 bases at J, with 15 bases between.

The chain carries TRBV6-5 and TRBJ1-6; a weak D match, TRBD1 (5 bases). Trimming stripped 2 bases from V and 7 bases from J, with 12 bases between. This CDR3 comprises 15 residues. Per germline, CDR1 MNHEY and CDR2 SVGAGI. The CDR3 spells CASSYPAGRNSPLHF. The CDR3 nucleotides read TGTGCCAGCAGTTACCCGGCAGGGCGAAATTCACCCCTCCACTTT.

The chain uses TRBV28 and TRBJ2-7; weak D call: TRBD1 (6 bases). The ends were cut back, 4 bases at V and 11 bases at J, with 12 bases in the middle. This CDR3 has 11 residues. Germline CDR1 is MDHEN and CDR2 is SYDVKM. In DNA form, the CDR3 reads TGTGCCAGCAGTTCCCGGGACAAAAAGTACTTC. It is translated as CASSSRDKKYF.

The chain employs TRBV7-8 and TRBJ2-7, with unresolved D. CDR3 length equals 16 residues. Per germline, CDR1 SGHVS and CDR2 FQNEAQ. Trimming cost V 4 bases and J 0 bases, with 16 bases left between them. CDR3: CASSSRVASSSYEQYF. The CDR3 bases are TGTGCCAGCAGCTCTCGAGTGGCGTCCAGCTCCTACGAGCAGTACTTC. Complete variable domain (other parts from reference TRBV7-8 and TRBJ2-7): GAGVSQSPRYKVAKRGQDVALRCDPISGHVSLFWYQQALGQGPEFLTYFQNEAQLDKSGLPSDRFFAERPEGSVSTLKIQRTQQEDSAVYLCASSSRVASSSYEQYFGPGTRLTVT.

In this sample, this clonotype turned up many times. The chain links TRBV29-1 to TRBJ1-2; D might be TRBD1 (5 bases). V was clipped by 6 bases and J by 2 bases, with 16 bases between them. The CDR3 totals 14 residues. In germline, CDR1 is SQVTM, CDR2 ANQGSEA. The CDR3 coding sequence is TGCAGCGTCCGGGGGATTGGCATGAACTATGGCTACACCTTC. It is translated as CSVRGIGMNYGYTF.

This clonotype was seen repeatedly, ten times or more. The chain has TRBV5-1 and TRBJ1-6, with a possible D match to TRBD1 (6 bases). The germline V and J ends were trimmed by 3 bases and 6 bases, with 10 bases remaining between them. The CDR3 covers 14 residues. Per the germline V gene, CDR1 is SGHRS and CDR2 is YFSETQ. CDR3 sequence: CASSSDSLNSPLHF. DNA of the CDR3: TGCGCCAGCAGCTCGGACAGCCTTAATTCACCCCTCCACTTT.

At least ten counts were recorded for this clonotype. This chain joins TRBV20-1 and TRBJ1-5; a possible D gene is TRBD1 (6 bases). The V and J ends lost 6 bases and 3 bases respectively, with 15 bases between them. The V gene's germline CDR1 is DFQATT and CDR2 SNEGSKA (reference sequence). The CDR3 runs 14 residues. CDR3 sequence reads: CSASGGGSNQPQHF. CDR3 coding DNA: TGCAGTGCAAGCGGGGGGGGCTCCAATCAGCCCCAGCATTTT.

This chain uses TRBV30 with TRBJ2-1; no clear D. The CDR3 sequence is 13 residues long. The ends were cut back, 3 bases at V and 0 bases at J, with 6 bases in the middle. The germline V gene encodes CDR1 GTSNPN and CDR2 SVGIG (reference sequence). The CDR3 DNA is TGTGCCTGGAGGTGGAGCTCCTACAATGAGCAGTTCTTC. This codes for CAWRWSSYNEQFF.

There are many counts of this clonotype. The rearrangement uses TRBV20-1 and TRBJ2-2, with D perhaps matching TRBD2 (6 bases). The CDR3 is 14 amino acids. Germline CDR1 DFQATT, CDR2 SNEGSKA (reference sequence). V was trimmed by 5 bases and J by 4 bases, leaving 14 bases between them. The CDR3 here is CSALYGTSTGELFF. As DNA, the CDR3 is TGCAGTGCTTTATACGGGACTTCCACCGGGGAGCTGTTTTTT.

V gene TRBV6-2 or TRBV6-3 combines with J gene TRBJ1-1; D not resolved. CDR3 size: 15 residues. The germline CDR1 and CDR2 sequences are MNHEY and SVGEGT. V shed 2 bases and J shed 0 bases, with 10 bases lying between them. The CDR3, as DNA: TGTGCCAGCAGTTACGCAAATCAGATGAACACTGAAGCTTTCTTT. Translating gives CASSYANQMNTEAFF.

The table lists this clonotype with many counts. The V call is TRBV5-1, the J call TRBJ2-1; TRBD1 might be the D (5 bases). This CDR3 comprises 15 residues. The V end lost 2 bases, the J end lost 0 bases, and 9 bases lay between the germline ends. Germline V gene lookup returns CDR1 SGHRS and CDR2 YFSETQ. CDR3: CASSFGAGSYNEQFF. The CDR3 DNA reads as TGCGCCAGCAGCTTTGGGGCCGGCTCCTACAATGAGCAGTTCTTC. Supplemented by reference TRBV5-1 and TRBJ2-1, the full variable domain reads KAGVTQTPRYLIKTRGQQVTLSCSPISGHRSVSWYQQTPGQGLQFLFEYFSETQRNKGNFPGRFSGRQFSNSRSEMNVSTLELGDSALYLCASSFGAGSYNEQFFGPGTRLTVL.

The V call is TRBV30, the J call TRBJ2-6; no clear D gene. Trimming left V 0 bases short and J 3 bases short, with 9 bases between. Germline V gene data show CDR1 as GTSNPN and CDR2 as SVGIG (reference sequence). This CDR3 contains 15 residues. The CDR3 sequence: CAWSVAFFGANVLTF. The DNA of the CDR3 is TGTGCCTGGAGTGTGGCGTTTTTTGGGGCCAACGTCCTGACTTTC.

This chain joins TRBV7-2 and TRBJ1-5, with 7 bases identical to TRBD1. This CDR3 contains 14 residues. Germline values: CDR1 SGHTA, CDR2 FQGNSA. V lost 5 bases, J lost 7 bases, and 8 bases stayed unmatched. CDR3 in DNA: TGTGCCAGCAGCCAGGGGGGGGGGCGACAGCCCCAGCATTTT. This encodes CASSQGGGRQPQHF.

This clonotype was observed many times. The CDR3 DNA follows: TGTGCCAGCAGTTACGTAGTTTTCGATGAGCAGTTCTTC. It translates to CASSYVVFDEQFF. This chain uses TRBV6-2 or TRBV6-3 with TRBJ2-1, with D unclear. The CDR3 is made up of 13 amino acids. V lost 2 bases and J lost 8, with 10 bases in between. Germline assignment: CDR1 MNHEY and CDR2 SVGEGT.

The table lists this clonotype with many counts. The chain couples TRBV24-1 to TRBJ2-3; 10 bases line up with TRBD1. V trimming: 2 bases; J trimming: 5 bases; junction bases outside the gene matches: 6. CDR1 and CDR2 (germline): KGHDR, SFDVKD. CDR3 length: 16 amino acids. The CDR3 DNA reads TGTGCCACCAGTGATTACGGACAGGGGGTTTTAGATACGCAGTATTTT. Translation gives CATSDYGQGVLDTQYF.

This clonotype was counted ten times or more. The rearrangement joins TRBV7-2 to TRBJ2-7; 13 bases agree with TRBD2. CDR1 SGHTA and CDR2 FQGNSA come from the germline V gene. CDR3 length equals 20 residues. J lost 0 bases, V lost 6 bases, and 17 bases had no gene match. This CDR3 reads CASSFAVGLAGVLSSYEQYF. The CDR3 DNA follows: TGTGCCAGCAGTTTCGCCGTCGGACTAGCGGGAGTTTTGAGCTCCTACGAGCAGTACTTC.

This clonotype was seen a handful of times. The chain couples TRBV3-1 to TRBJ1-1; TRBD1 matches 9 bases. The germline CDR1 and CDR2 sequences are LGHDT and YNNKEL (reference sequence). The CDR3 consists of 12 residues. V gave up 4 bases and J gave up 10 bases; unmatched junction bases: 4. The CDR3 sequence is CASSPLGQGAFF. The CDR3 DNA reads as TGTGCCAGCAGCCCATTGGGACAGGGAGCTTTCTTT.

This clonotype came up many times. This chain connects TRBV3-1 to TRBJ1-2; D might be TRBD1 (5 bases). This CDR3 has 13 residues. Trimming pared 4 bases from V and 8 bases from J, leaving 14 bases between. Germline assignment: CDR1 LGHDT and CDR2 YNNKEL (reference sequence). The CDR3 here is CASSRIGARGYTF. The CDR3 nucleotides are TGTGCCAGCAGCCGAATAGGGGCGCGGGGCTACACCTTC.

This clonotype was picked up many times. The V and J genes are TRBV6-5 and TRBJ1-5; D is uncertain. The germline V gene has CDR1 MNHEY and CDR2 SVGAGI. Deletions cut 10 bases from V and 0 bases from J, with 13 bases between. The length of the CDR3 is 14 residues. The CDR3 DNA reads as TGTGCCACCGCGAGGAGAGATAGCAATCAGCCCCAGCATTTT. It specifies CATARRDSNQPQHF.

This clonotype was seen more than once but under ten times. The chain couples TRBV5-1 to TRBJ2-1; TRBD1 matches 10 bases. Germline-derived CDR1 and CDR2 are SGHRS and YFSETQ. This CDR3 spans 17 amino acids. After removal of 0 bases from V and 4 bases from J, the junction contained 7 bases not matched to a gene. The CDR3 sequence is CASSLVGTGAGYNEQFF. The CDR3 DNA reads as TGCGCCAGCAGCTTGGTGGGGACAGGGGCCGGATACAATGAGCAGTTCTTC.

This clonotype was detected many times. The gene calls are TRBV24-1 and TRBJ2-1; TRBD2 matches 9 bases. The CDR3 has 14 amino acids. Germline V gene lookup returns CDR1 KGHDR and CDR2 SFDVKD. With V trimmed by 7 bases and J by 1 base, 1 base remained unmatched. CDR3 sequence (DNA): TGTGCCACCAGAGCGGGAGGTTCCTACAATGAGCAGTTCTTC. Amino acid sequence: CATRAGGSYNEQFF.

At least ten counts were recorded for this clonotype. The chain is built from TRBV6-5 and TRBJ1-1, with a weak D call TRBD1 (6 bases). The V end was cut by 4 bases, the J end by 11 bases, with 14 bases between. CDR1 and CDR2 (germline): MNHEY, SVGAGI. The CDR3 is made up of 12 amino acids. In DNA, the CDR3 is TGTGCCAGCAGTTCGAACAGGGAAAGCGCTTTCTTT. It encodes CASSSNRESAFF.

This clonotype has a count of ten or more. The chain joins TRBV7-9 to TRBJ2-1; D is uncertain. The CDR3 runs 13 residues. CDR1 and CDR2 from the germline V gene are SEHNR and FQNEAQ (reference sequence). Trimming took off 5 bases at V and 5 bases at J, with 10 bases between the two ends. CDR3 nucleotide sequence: TGTGCCAGCAGCCCCTTGGGTCACAATGAGCAGTTCTTC. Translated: CASSPLGHNEQFF. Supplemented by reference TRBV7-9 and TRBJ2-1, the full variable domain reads DTGVSQNPRHKITKRGQNVTFRCDPISEHNRLYWYRQTLGQGPEFLTYFQNEAQLEKSRLLSDRFSAERPKGSFSTLEIQRTEQGDSAMYLCASSPLGHNEQFFGPGTRLTVL.

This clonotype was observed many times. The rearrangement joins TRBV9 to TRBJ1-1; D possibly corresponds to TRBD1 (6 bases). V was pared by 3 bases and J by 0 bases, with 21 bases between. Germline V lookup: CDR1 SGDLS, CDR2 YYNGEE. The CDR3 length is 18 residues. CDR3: CASSASAGVGGLNTEAFF. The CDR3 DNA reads TGTGCCAGCAGCGCTTCGGCAGGGGTTGGGGGACTGAACACTGAAGCTTTCTTT.

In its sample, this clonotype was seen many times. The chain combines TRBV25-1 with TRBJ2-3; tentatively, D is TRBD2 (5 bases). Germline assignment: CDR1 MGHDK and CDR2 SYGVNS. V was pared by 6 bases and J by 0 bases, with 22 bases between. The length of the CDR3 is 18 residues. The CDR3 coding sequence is TGTGCCAGCAGCGCCTCCTTAGGGAGAGGGTCCAGCACAGATACGCAGTATTTT. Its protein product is CASSASLGRGSSTDTQYF. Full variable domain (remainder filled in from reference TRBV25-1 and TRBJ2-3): EADIYQTPRYLVIGTGKKITLECSQTMGHDKMYWYQQDPGMELHLIHYSYGVNSTEKGDLSSESTVSRIRTEHFPLTLESARPSHTSQYLCASSASLGRGSSTDTQYFGPGTRLTVL.

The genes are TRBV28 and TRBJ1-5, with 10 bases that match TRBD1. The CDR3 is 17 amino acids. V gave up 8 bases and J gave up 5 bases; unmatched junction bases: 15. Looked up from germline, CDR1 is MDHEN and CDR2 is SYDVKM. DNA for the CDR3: TGTGCCAGCTGTAACTCTCCTGACAGGGGGCTCTATCAGCCCCAGCATTTT. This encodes CASCNSPDRGLYQPQHF.